A selection of T cell receptor beta chains follows, all from one sample in a study of blood T cell repertoires in COVID-19. Libraries were prepared by immunoSEQ multiplex PCR; TCRdb keeps only in-frame clonotypes and omits some of them. The table shows more than 250,000 clones, with about 86% occurring only once. The source material was peripheral blood. The receptors stem from a woman aged 25 to 39 who had recovered from COVID-19. Each CDR3 is given without its conserved first and last residue.

v_call	j_call	cdr3_aa
TRBV5-1	TRBJ2-7	ASSLRTGYYEQY
TRBV5-6	TRBJ2-4	ASSPMGQGANIQY
TRBV11-3	TRBJ2-7	ASSFSYGGEQY
TRBV2	TRBJ2-3	ASGLAGSPDTQY
TRBV3-1/TRBV3-2	TRBJ1-1	ASSRMTGMNTEAF
TRBV27	TRBJ2-7	ASSLRFSGSNEQY
TRBV19	TRBJ1-6	ASSIEGVYNSPLH
TRBV4-1	TRBJ2-7	ASSSRQGLTYEQY
TRBV5-6	TRBJ2-3	ASSSGTGGRDTQY
TRBV18	TRBJ1-5	ASSPGQDQPQH
TRBV28	TRBJ2-1	ASRGPKDQLSYNEQF
TRBV7-6	TRBJ2-7	ASSLGTSGSSYEQY
TRBV6-5	TRBJ2-1	ASRGTGGLNEQF
TRBV5-4	TRBJ2-3	ASSLGPGGDTQY
TRBV9	TRBJ2-5	ASSVGPDQETQY
TRBV19	TRBJ2-2	ASSITRTGELF
TRBV19	TRBJ2-7	ASSPGTSGEQY
TRBV7-3	TRBJ2-5	ASSLGSAGVQETQY
TRBV7-8	TRBJ2-5	ASSLQGAQKETQY
TRBV5-1	TRBJ2-7	ASSSRPSGDTYEQY